Following are 26 T cell receptor beta chains from one sample sequenced in a study of T cell responses to AZD1222 COVID-19 vaccine. Clones were read by immunoSEQ multiplex PCR, and TCRdb kept only the in-frame ones, dropping some. The data show approximately 220,000 clones, more than 85% seen once. This specimen was peripheral blood, taken on day 0 of MenACWY control vaccination. Receptors were obtained from an adult in good health.

The CDR3 sequence: CASSGGDNWVGEKLFF. CDR3 DNA sequence: TGCGCCAGCAGCGGGGGGGACAATTGGGTCGGCGAAAAACTGTTTTTT. This chain links TRBV5-1 with TRBJ1-4; TRBD1 might be the D (6 bases). This CDR3 is 16 amino acids long. Trimming removed 4 bases from V and 8 bases from J, with 21 bases in between. Germline CDR1 reads SGHRS; CDR2 reads YFSETQ.

V usage is TRBV3-1 (or the pseudogene TRBV3-2) and J usage is TRBJ2-1; D unclear. Trimming removed 5 bases from V and 0 bases from J, with 14 bases in between. CDR1 is LGHDT, CDR2 YNNKEL, per germline (reference sequence). The CDR3 has 16 amino acids. CDR3 sequence (DNA): TGTGCCAGCAGCAGGTCGGCAGGCGGCTCCTACAATGAGCAGTTCTTC. Protein product: CASSRSAGGSYNEQFF.

The rearrangement links TRBV5-4 to TRBJ2-7; D not resolved. The CDR3 has 14 residues. Germline V lookup: CDR1 SGHNT, CDR2 YYREEE (reference sequence). Trimming pared 1 base from V and 6 bases from J, leaving 14 bases between. The CDR3 spells CASSLSGLYTEQYF. For the CDR3, the DNA is TGTGCCAGCAGCTTGTCAGGTCTTTATACCGAGCAGTACTTC. Full variable domain (outside the CDR3, taken from reference TRBV5-4 and TRBJ2-7): ETGVTQSPTHLIKTRGQQVTLRCSSQSGHNTVSWYQQALGQGPQFIFQYYREEENGRGNFPPRFSGLQFPNYSSELNVNALELDDSALYLCASSLSGLYTEQYFGPGTRLTVT.

The chain links TRBV5-6 to TRBJ1-2; 8 nucleotides agree with TRBD1. The CDR3 has 13 residues. V shed 3 bases and J 9 bases; nucleotides not matched to a gene: 7. The germline gives CDR1 SGHDT, CDR2 YYEEEE. The CDR3 DNA reads as TGTGCCAGCAGCTACGGACAGGGAAGGAGCTACACCTTC. It codes for CASSYGQGRSYTF.

The chain recombines TRBV9 with TRBJ1-6; D is possibly TRBD1 (5 bases). V was shortened by 0 bases and J by 10 bases, with 14 bases between the two germline ends. This CDR3 comprises 15 residues. Germline CDR1 reads SGDLS; CDR2 reads YYNGEE. The CDR3 DNA is TGTGCCAGCAGCGTAGAGAGGGGCACGGGATCACCCCTCCACTTT. Translated, it gives CASSVERGTGSPLHF.

The CDR3 loop reads CAWSNTGAGEQYF. The CDR3, as DNA: TGTGCCTGGAGTAACACGGGGGCGGGGGAGCAGTACTTC. This sequence joins TRBV30 and TRBJ2-7; D is perhaps TRBD1 or TRBD2 (6 bases each). The ends were cut back, 2 bases at V and 7 bases at J, with 15 bases in the middle. Per the germline V gene, CDR1 is GTSNPN and CDR2 is SVGIG (reference sequence). The CDR3 runs to 13 residues.

Only one count was recorded for this clone. The chain has TRBV16 and TRBJ1-5; the D is unclear. This CDR3 comprises 15 residues. Germline CDR1 KGHSY, CDR2 FQNENV. V gave up 0 bases and J gave up 0 bases, with 6 bases separating them. CDR3 amino acids: CASSQSPYSNQPQHF. CDR3 coding DNA: TGTGCCAGCAGCCAATCTCCGTATAGCAATCAGCCCCAGCATTTT.

This chain uses TRBV12-5 with TRBJ2-2; 7 bases agree with TRBD1. The V segment lost 6 bases and the J segment 5 bases; nucleotides outside the gene matches: 12. This CDR3 spans 16 amino acids. Germline lookup yields CDR1 LGHNT and CDR2 FRNRAP. The CDR3, as DNA: TGTGCTAGTGGCCGACAACAGGGGTTTGGGACCGGGGAGCTGTTTTTT. Protein product: CASGRQQGFGTGELFF.

The rearrangement joins TRBV5-4 to TRBJ2-1, with TRBD1 matching over 9 bases. From germline, CDR1 is SGHNT and CDR2 YYREEE (reference sequence). The V segment lost 4 bases and the J segment 5 bases; nucleotides outside the gene matches: 10. The CDR3 consists of 16 residues. CDR3 nucleotides: TGTGCCAGCAGCCCTATCCGGGACAGGGCCCACAATGAGCAGTTCTTC. Protein: CASSPIRDRAHNEQFF.

The V gene is TRBV21-1, the J gene TRBJ1-1; TRBD1 is taken as the D call from the table, unchecked against the DNA. TRBV21-1 has pseudogene status. There are 15 residues in the CDR3. The CDR3 spells CASSRKGILTLEAFF. The DNA for the CDR3 is TGTGCCAGCAGCAGAAAGGGGATTTTGACTCTTGAAGCTTTCTTT.

The chain combines TRBV19 with TRBJ1-2; D gene uncertain. Germline-derived CDR1 and CDR2 are LNHDA and SQIVND (reference sequence). The CDR3 is 12 amino acids. Deletions cut 10 bases from V and 1 base from J, with 10 bases between. CDR3 in amino acids: CATYSDNYGYTF. In nucleotides, the CDR3 is TGTGCCACCTACTCGGATAACTATGGCTACACCTTC.

The chain couples TRBV11-2 to TRBJ2-1; D is perhaps TRBD2 (5 bases). This CDR3 is built from 15 residues. Germline CDR1 reads SGHAT; CDR2 reads FQNNGV. V lost 4 bases, J lost 0 bases, and 10 bases lay in between. The CDR3 loop is CASSSGVSSYNEQFF. In DNA form, the CDR3 reads TGTGCCAGCAGCTCCGGGGTAAGCTCCTACAATGAGCAGTTCTTC. Based on the CDR3 plus reference TRBV11-2 and TRBJ2-1, the full variable domain is EAGVAQSPRYKIIEKRQSVAFWCNPISGHATLYWYQQILGQGPKLLIQFQNNGVVDDSQLPKDRFSAERLKGVDSTLKIQPAKLEDSAVYLCASSSGVSSYNEQFFGPGTRLTVL.

The chain recombines TRBV12-5 with TRBJ1-5; D call uncertain. This CDR3 has 15 residues. Trimming pared 3 bases from V and 2 bases from J, leaving 11 bases between. Germline CDR1 LGHNT, CDR2 FRNRAP. The CDR3 DNA sequence: TGTGCTAGTGGTTTAAGGATGGTCCGCAATCAGCCCCAGCATTTT. This codes for CASGLRMVRNQPQHF. The full variable domain, in which reference TRBV12-5 and TRBJ1-5 provide the parts outside the CDR3, is DARVTQTPRHKVTEMGQEVTMRCQPILGHNTVFWYRQTMMQGLELLAYFRNRAPLDDSGMPKDRFSAEMPDATLATLKIQPSEPRDSAVYFCASGLRMVRNQPQHFGDGTRLSIL.

The J gene is TRBJ1-2, the V gene TRBV10-3; 11 positions agree with TRBD1. Germline V gene lookup returns CDR1 ENHRY and CDR2 SYGVKD. The CDR3 sequence is 14 residues long. Trimming at V came to 7 bases and at J to 4 bases, leaving 5 bases not matched to a gene. In nucleotides, the CDR3 is TGTGCCATCAATGGACAGGGGGCCTCCTATGGCTACACCTTC. Translating gives CAINGQGASYGYTF.

The chain joins TRBV6-4 to TRBJ1-1, with D possibly TRBD1 on 5 matching bases. V lost 0 bases and J 4 bases, leaving 9 bases between the germline ends. The CDR3 runs to 14 residues. Germline V gene sequence: CDR1 MRHNA, CDR2 SNTAGT. CDR3 bases: TGTGCCAGCAGTGACTCCGGGGGGATCACTGAAGCTTTCTTT. This encodes CASSDSGGITEAFF.

This clone has a single count. The rearrangement uses TRBV11-2 and TRBJ1-3; no clear D. Germline V gene data show CDR1 as SGHAT and CDR2 as FQNNGV. CDR3 length equals 17 residues. The V gene lost 0 bases and the J gene lost 0 bases, with 12 bases spanning the gap. CDR3 region: CASSLDLLVNSGNTIYF. The DNA of the CDR3 is TGTGCCAGCAGCTTAGATCTGCTGGTAAACTCTGGAAACACCATATATTTT.

V gene TRBV19 combines with J gene TRBJ2-1; perhaps TRBD1 as D (5 bases). The CDR3 spans 15 residues. Per the germline V gene, CDR1 is LNHDA and CDR2 is SQIVND (reference sequence). The germline V and J ends were trimmed by 5 bases and 7 bases, with 18 bases remaining between them. CDR3 amino acids: CASSSERGSGNEQFF. Written as DNA, the CDR3 is TGTGCCAGTAGTTCCGAAAGGGGCTCTGGTAATGAGCAGTTCTTC.

The chain combines TRBV9 with TRBJ1-1; D unclear. Germline values: CDR1 SGDLS, CDR2 YYNGEE. This CDR3 has 14 residues. The V end was cut by 0 bases, the J end by 12 bases, with 18 bases between. This chain's CDR3 is CASSVGIENTWTFF. In nucleotides, the CDR3 is TGTGCCAGCAGCGTAGGGATCGAGAACACTTGGACTTTCTTT.

This chain connects TRBV4-3 to TRBJ2-1, with 8 bases that match TRBD2. Germline V gene sequence: CDR1 LGHNA, CDR2 YSLEER. The V gene end was trimmed by 0 bases and the J gene end by 8 bases; junction bases not matched to a gene: 9. CDR3 size: 16 residues. The CDR3 loop reads CASSQERRRGADEQFF. The CDR3 coding sequence is TGCGCCAGCAGCCAAGAGCGTCGGCGGGGGGCAGATGAGCAGTTCTTC.

The chain combines TRBV5-4 with TRBJ1-2; perhaps TRBD1 as D (6 bases). CDR3 length: 12 amino acids. The germline CDR1 and CDR2 sequences are SGHNT and YYREEE (reference sequence). Trimming pared 4 bases from V and 8 bases from J, leaving 12 bases between. The CDR3 sequence: CASSQQGWGYTF. The CDR3 region has the DNA TGTGCCAGCAGCCAACAGGGATGGGGCTACACCTTC.

The V and J genes are TRBV6-5 and TRBJ2-7, with TRBD1 matching 11 bases. CDR1 MNHEY and CDR2 SVGAGI come from the germline V gene. The CDR3 is 14 residues long. V was pared by 7 bases and J by 5 bases, with 7 bases of the junction left unmatched. This CDR3 reads CASTLDRGRNEQYF. The CDR3 DNA reads as TGTGCCAGCACCCTGGACAGGGGGCGAAACGAGCAGTACTTC.

The chain combines TRBV3-1 (or the pseudogene TRBV3-2) with TRBJ1-1; no reliable D call. The V end lost 5 bases, the J end lost 4 bases, and 11 bases lay between the germline ends. Per the germline V gene, CDR1 is LGHDT and CDR2 is YNNKEL (reference sequence). The CDR3 runs 13 residues. Written as DNA, the CDR3 is TGTGCCAGCAGCTCTCGATCCTCCACTGAAGCTTTCTTT. Translation: CASSSRSSTEAFF.

This clone has only one observation. The chain combines TRBV7-9 with TRBJ1-1; 9 bases line up with TRBD1. The germline gives CDR1 SEHNR, CDR2 FQNEAQ (reference sequence). Unmatched junction bases numbered 19, after V lost 4 bases and J lost 7 bases. The CDR3 is 18 amino acids. The CDR3 region has the DNA TGTGCCAGCAGCTCAGTCCTACCGATCCGGGACAGGGTCGGTGAAGCTTTCTTT. Amino acid sequence: CASSSVLPIRDRVGEAFF.

The chain links TRBV13 to TRBJ2-3; maybe TRBD2 (5 bases). From germline, CDR1 is PRHDT and CDR2 FYEKMQ (reference sequence). The CDR3 extends over 16 amino acids. V was shortened by 5 bases and J by 6 bases, with 21 bases between the two germline ends. This chain's CDR3 is CASSPPGIGPRDTQYF. The DNA of the CDR3 is TGTGCCAGCAGCCCCCCCGGGATAGGGCCGCGGGATACGCAGTATTTT. Based on the CDR3 plus reference TRBV13 and TRBJ2-3, the full variable domain is AAGVIQSPRHLIKEKRETATLKCYPIPRHDTVYWYQQGPGQDPQFLISFYEKMQSDKGSIPDRFSAQQFSDYHSELNMSSLELGDSALYFCASSPPGIGPRDTQYFGPGTRLTVL.

This clone has a single count. This chain connects TRBV7-8 to TRBJ2-2, with a weak D call TRBD1 (6 bases). The CDR3 extends over 14 amino acids. The germline V gene encodes CDR1 SGHVS and CDR2 FQNEAQ. The ends were cut back, 5 bases at V and 6 bases at J, with 13 bases in the middle. The CDR3 sequence is CASSRGGSAGELFF. The CDR3 DNA is TGTGCCAGCAGCCGAGGGGGTAGTGCCGGGGAGCTGTTTTTT.

The chain uses TRBV4-1 and TRBJ1-5; D call uncertain. CDR1 and CDR2 (germline): MGHRA, YSYEKL. Trimming took 0 bases from V and 8 from J, leaving 14 bases between them. The CDR3 length is 15 residues. The CDR3 DNA reads TGCGCCAGCAGCCAAGATATGGCCCTCGGAAAGCCCCAGCATTTT. Protein product: CASSQDMALGKPQHF.